The present T cell receptor beta chain was sequenced within a study of blood T cells in healthy people across ages. Using a J-beta primer mix together with a sample-barcoded 5' primer, a second PCR was run for roughly 7 to 11 cycles. Every single cDNA molecule received a tag from a template-switch adaptor with 12 random nucleotides. TCRdb fed the 5' RACE reads into MiXCR, producing one record per CDR3 protein. Altogether roughly 800,000 distinct CDR3 sequences are present, 35% to 40% being singletons, with the ten largest covering 10% to 15%. This clonotype was observed a handful of times. Its target is not known. Points from the study as a whole: The long-lived group displayed more naive CD4+ cells, plus higher diversity, than the aged donors did.

The V end lost 3 bases, the J end lost 0 bases, and 9 bases lay between the germline ends. The CDR3 covers 15 residues. Germline V gene lookup returns CDR1 SNHLY and CDR2 FYNNEI. Input material: blood. This sequence originates from a man aged 18-30 years in good health. V is TRBV2 and J is TRBJ2-1; no firm D call. The CDR3 DNA reads TGTGCCAGCAGTGACACCATAAGCTCCTACAATGAGCAGTTCTTC. This translates into CASSDTISSYNEQFF.